This TCR beta chain was sequenced during a study of technical replicates of blood from several donors. Produced via immunoSEQ multiplex PCR; TCRdb's table is partial and in-frame only. The table lists tens of thousands of clones, approximately 95% of them singletons. The CDR3 spans 12 residues. V was shortened by 6 bases and J by 5 bases, with 10 bases between the two germline ends. Germline CDR1 SQVTM, CDR2 ANQGSEA. This TCR was recovered from a human donor in good health. The rearrangement links TRBV29-1 to TRBJ2-2; a possible D gene is TRBD2 (5 bases). The sequenced material came from T cells isolated from PBMCs. CDR3 in amino acids: CSVRTGTGELFF. The CDR3 DNA follows: TGCAGCGTCCGGACGGGAACCGGGGAGCTGTTTTTT.